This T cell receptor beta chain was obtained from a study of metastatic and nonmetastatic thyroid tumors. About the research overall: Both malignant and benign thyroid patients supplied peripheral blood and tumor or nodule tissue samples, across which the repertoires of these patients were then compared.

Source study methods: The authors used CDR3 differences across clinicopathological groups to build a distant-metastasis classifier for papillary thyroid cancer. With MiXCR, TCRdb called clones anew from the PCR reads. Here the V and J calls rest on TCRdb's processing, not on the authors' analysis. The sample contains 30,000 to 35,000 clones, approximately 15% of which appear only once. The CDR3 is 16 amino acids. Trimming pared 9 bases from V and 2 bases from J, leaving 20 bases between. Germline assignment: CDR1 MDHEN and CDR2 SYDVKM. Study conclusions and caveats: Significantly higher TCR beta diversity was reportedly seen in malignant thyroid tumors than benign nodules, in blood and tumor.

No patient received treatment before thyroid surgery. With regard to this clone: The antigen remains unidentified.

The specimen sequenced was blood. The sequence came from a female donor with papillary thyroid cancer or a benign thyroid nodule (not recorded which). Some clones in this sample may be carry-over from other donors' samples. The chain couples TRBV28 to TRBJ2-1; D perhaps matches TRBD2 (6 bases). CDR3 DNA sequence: TGTGCCAGAATCGAATGGGTGGGAGGTACCTACAATGAGCAGTTCTTC. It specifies CARIEWVGGTYNEQFF.